The 31 T cell receptor beta chains below were found in one sample sequenced in a study of blood T cell repertoires in COVID-19. TCRdb's table, derived via immunoSEQ multiplex PCR, lists solely in-frame clones and lacks some. The sample includes around 190,000 clones, around 83% of them seen just once. The sample taken for sequencing was peripheral blood. The origin of the receptors is a human donor in a cohort sampled during active COVID-19.

The V and J genes are TRBV6-5 and TRBJ1-1, with 7 bases lining up with TRBD1. The J segment lost 5 bases and the V segment lost 6 bases, leaving 3 bases of the junction unmatched. The CDR3 has 12 amino acids. Germline CDR1 and CDR2: MNHEY and SVGAGI. CDR3 DNA: TGTGCCAGCAGGCAGGGGGAGACTGAAGCTTTCTTT. Translation: CASRQGETEAFF.

The chain couples TRBV6-6 to TRBJ1-5; D gene unclear. V was pared by 0 bases and J by 0 bases, with 6 bases between. CDR3 length: 15 residues. Germline lookup yields CDR1 MNHNY and CDR2 SVGAGI (reference sequence). The CDR3 DNA is TGTGCCAGCAGTTACTCCGGGGATAGCAATCAGCCCCAGCATTTT. It codes for CASSYSGDSNQPQHF.

The V and J genes are TRBV7-9 and TRBJ2-3, with 11 bases lining up with TRBD2. V shed 4 bases, J shed 4 bases, and the junction held 4 bases outside the gene matches. There are 15 residues in the CDR3. Germline CDR1 SEHNR, CDR2 FQNEAQ (reference sequence). The CDR3 protein is CASSYGLAGADTQYF. As DNA, the CDR3 is TGTGCCAGCAGCTACGGACTAGCGGGCGCAGATACGCAGTATTTT.

The chain has TRBV10-3 and TRBJ2-7; 8 bases match TRBD1. V was clipped by 2 bases and J by 6 bases; unmatched bases: 12. The V gene's germline CDR1 is ENHRY and CDR2 SYGVKD. The CDR3 is 16 amino acids. CDR3 protein: CAISERQGRELGEQYF. Written as DNA, the CDR3 is TGTGCCATCAGTGAGCGACAGGGGCGAGAATTGGGCGAGCAGTACTTC.

This chain links TRBV7-9 with TRBJ2-2; 8 nucleotides line up with TRBD2. The CDR3 is 15 residues long. Per the germline V gene, CDR1 is SEHNR and CDR2 is FQNEAQ (reference sequence). V gave up 5 bases and J gave up 4 bases; unmatched junction bases: 6. The CDR3 loop is CASSPRAGATGELFF. The CDR3 DNA is TGTGCCAGCAGCCCCCGAGCGGGAGCCACCGGGGAGCTGTTTTTT. The variable domain in full, with the rest retrieved from reference TRBV7-9 and TRBJ2-2, is DTGVSQNPRHKITKRGQNVTFRCDPISEHNRLYWYRQTLGQGPEFLTYFQNEAQLEKSRLLSDRFSAERPKGSFSTLEIQRTEQGDSAMYLCASSPRAGATGELFFGEGSRLTVL.

The chain carries TRBV18 and TRBJ2-7; D is undetermined. There are 14 residues in the CDR3. The V gene's germline CDR1 is KGHSH and CDR2 LQKENI. V was clipped by 2 bases and J by 3 bases, with 11 bases between them. CDR3 coding DNA: TGTGCCAGCTCACCAGCGGCCACCCTCTACGAGCAGTACTTC. Amino acid sequence: CASSPAATLYEQYF. Complete variable domain (other parts from reference TRBV18 and TRBJ2-7): NAGVMQNPRHLVRRRGQEARLRCSPMKGHSHVYWYRQLPEEGLKFMVYLQKENIIDESGMPKERFSAEFPKEGPSILRIQQVVRGDSAAYFCASSPAATLYEQYFGPGTRLTVT.

The rearrangement joins TRBV6-5 to TRBJ1-2, with D uncertain. This CDR3 spans 12 amino acids. Germline V gene lookup returns CDR1 MNHEY and CDR2 SVGAGI. Trimming removed 4 bases at V and 0 bases at J, with 3 bases between. Here the CDR3 DNA reads TGTGCCAGCAGTTCCACTAACTATGGCTACACCTTC. It is translated as CASSSTNYGYTF.

V usage is TRBV14 and J usage is TRBJ2-3; 14 bases agree with TRBD2. The CDR3 contains 16 residues. Trimming took 4 bases from V and 3 from J; bases not matched to a gene: 3. CDR1 and CDR2 (germline): SGHDN, FVKESK. CDR3 DNA: TGTGCCAGCAGCCCCGGGACTAGCGGGAGTACAGATACGCAGTATTTT. Amino acid sequence: CASSPGTSGSTDTQYF.

This sequence joins TRBV18 and TRBJ2-4, with D perhaps TRBD1 (6 bases). The CDR3 is 17 residues long. CDR1 KGHSH and CDR2 LQKENI come from the germline V gene. Between the trimmed V and J ends, which lost 1 base and 2 bases, there was a span of 15 bases. This CDR3 reads CASSPLHLTGSKNIQYF. The CDR3 nucleotides read TGTGCCAGCTCACCACTGCACCTTACAGGGTCCAAAAACATTCAGTACTTC.

The chain uses TRBV30 and TRBJ2-7, with D maybe TRBD1 (5 bases). Germline V gene data show CDR1 as GTSNPN and CDR2 as SVGIG (reference sequence). The CDR3 has 11 amino acids. Trimming shortened V by 3 bases and J by 2 bases, and 5 bases separated the two germline ends. The CDR3 DNA sequence: TGTGCCTGGAGGACAGCCTACGAGCAGTACTTC. Its protein is CAWRTAYEQYF.

V usage is TRBV25-1 and J usage is TRBJ1-6; tentative D call: TRBD1 (5 bases). V lost 4 bases and J 6 bases, leaving 10 bases between the germline ends. The CDR3 totals 14 residues. CDR1 and CDR2 (germline): MGHDK, SYGVNS. CDR3 region: CASSAPGSNSPLHF. The CDR3 DNA follows: TGTGCCAGCAGTGCCCCAGGGTCTAATTCACCCCTCCACTTT.

The chain is built from TRBV2 and TRBJ2-7; 9 nucleotides match TRBD1. The CDR3 is 15 residues long. The germline CDR1 and CDR2 sequences are SNHLY and FYNNEI. J lost 5 bases, V lost 6 bases, and 11 bases had no gene match. In nucleotides, the CDR3 is TGTGCCAGCAGCGAGACCGGGACAGGGTTAGACGAGCAGTACTTC. Protein product: CASSETGTGLDEQYF. The full variable domain, with the rest looked up from reference TRBV2 and TRBJ2-7, is EPEVTQTPSHQVTQMGQEVILRCVPISNHLYFYWYRQILGQKVEFLVSFYNNEISEKSEIFDDQFSVERPDGSNFTLKIRSTKLEDSAMYFCASSETGTGLDEQYFGPGTRLTVT.

The CDR3 spells CASSMGGRAVETQYF. CDR3 DNA sequence: TGTGCCAGTAGTATGGGCGGGAGGGCGGTCGAGACCCAGTACTTC. The genes are TRBV19 and TRBJ2-5; 9 bases map to TRBD2. CDR1 is LNHDA and CDR2 is SQIVND in the germline V gene (reference sequence). The CDR3 totals 15 residues. Germline trimming cut 3 bases from V and 5 bases from J; bases unmatched to any gene: 7.

The chain recombines TRBV10-1 with TRBJ2-2; D not certain. This CDR3 is 13 amino acids long. Germline V gene sequence: CDR1 WNHNN, CDR2 SYGVQD (reference sequence). Trimming left V 3 bases short and J 1 base short, with 3 bases between. CDR3 in DNA: TGCGCCAGCAGTGACGGGAACACCGGGGAGCTGTTTTTT. Translated: CASSDGNTGELFF.

The chain carries TRBV10-3 and TRBJ2-7; no definite D call. V lost 0 bases and J lost 0, with 9 bases in between. The germline V gene has CDR1 ENHRY and CDR2 SYGVKD. The CDR3 spans 15 residues. The CDR3 here is CAISESPAGSYEQYF. The CDR3 DNA is TGTGCCATCAGTGAGTCCCCCGCAGGCTCCTACGAGCAGTACTTC.

CDR3: CASSYMPGVGNTGELFF. The CDR3, as DNA: TGTGCCAGCAGTTATATGCCAGGGGTGGGAAACACCGGGGAGCTGTTTTTT. The chain recombines TRBV6-2 or TRBV6-3 with TRBJ2-2; possible D gene TRBD1, 6 bases. The CDR3 length is 17 residues. Trimming took off 3 bases at V and 2 bases at J, with 16 bases between the two ends. CDR1 and CDR2 from the germline V gene are MNHEY and SVGEGT.

This CDR3 is CASSQMTGSTYEQYF. The CDR3 nucleotides are TGCGCCAGCAGCCAGATGACAGGGTCGACCTACGAGCAGTACTTC. The J gene is TRBJ2-7, the V gene TRBV4-1, with 7 bases aligning to TRBD1. The CDR3 is made up of 15 amino acids. The V gene end was trimmed by 3 bases and the J gene end by 2 bases; junction bases not matched to a gene: 7. Germline V gene data show CDR1 as MGHRA and CDR2 as YSYEKL.

The chain employs TRBV2 and TRBJ2-5; D is undetermined. The germline V gene has CDR1 SNHLY and CDR2 FYNNEI. There are 13 residues in the CDR3. Between the trimmed V and J ends, which lost 4 bases and 2 bases, there was a span of 8 bases. The CDR3 region is CASSVRRQETQYF. DNA for the CDR3: TGTGCCAGCAGTGTAAGGAGACAAGAGACCCAGTACTTC.

J is TRBJ1-1 and V is TRBV3-1 (or the pseudogene TRBV3-2); D gene ambiguous. The germline V gene has CDR1 LGHDT and CDR2 YNNKEL (reference sequence). The V and J ends lost 7 bases and 0 bases respectively, with 9 bases between them. CDR3 size: 13 residues. As DNA, the CDR3 is TGTGCCAGCACCCTCGGGATGAACACTGAAGCTTTCTTT. It is translated as CASTLGMNTEAFF.

This clone appeared once. This chain links TRBV6-6 with TRBJ2-1; tentative D call: TRBD2 (6 bases). Per germline, CDR1 MNHNY and CDR2 SVGAGI (reference sequence). The ends were cut back, 7 bases at V and 8 bases at J, with 15 bases in the middle. The CDR3 is made up of 13 amino acids. CDR3 coding DNA: TGTGCCAGCAACCCGTGGAGGGCCGATGAGCAGTTCTTC. Encoded protein: CASNPWRADEQFF.

V usage is TRBV6-5 and J usage is TRBJ1-2, with no clear D. The CDR3 runs 13 residues. Trimming removed 5 bases from V and 8 bases from J, with 15 bases in between. In germline, CDR1 is MNHEY, CDR2 SVGAGI. The chain's CDR3 is CASSPGEAGGYTF. The CDR3 DNA sequence: TGTGCCAGCAGTCCCGGGGAGGCGGGAGGCTACACCTTC.

The chain employs TRBV7-9 and TRBJ1-1; unclear D gene. The length of the CDR3 is 14 residues. Germline loops: CDR1 SEHNR, CDR2 FQNEAQ (reference sequence). Trimming took off 1 base at V and 6 bases at J, with 12 bases between the two ends. The CDR3 nucleotides are TGTGCCAGCAGCTTAGTTTCGATACAAGCTGAAGCTTTCTTT. Protein: CASSLVSIQAEAFF.

The chain links TRBV19 to TRBJ2-6, with 12 bases that match TRBD1. The V segment lost 3 bases and the J segment 2 bases; nucleotides outside the gene matches: 2. Looked up from germline, CDR1 is LNHDA and CDR2 is SQIVND (reference sequence). The CDR3 runs 17 residues. In DNA, the CDR3 is TGTGCCAGTAGTATTGGGACAGGGGGCCCTGGGGCCAACGTCCTGACTTTC. Protein: CASSIGTGGPGANVLTF.

V usage is TRBV4-1 and J usage is TRBJ1-2; 10 positions match TRBD1. Germline V gives CDR1 MGHRA, CDR2 YSYEKL. The CDR3 runs to 14 residues. V was pared by 1 base and J by 8 bases, with 4 bases of the junction left unmatched. The CDR3 DNA reads as TGCGCCAGCAGCCAAGTGGGGACAGGGGACGGCTACACCTTC. Protein product: CASSQVGTGDGYTF.

The gene calls are TRBV5-1 and TRBJ2-5, with D unclear. V was shortened by 3 bases and J by 2 bases, with 5 bases between the two germline ends. This CDR3 spans 12 amino acids. Germline V lookup: CDR1 SGHRS, CDR2 YFSETQ. The DNA for the CDR3 is TGCGCCAGCAGCTCCACTCAAGAGACCCAGTACTTC. Translating it yields CASSSTQETQYF.

The chain has TRBV2 and TRBJ1-2; D may be TRBD1 (5 bases). This CDR3 comprises 13 residues. Trimming cost V 10 bases and J 2 bases, with 14 bases left between them. Germline loops: CDR1 SNHLY, CDR2 FYNNEI. CDR3 bases: TGTGCCAAGATGGGGGGAAAGAACTATGGCTACACCTTC. Protein: CAKMGGKNYGYTF.

Within the sample, this clone is medium-sized (0.01 to 0.1%). CDR3 DNA sequence: TGCAGTGCTAGTAATAGGGACAGGGGCACGCCGGAGCAGTACTTC. It codes for CSASNRDRGTPEQYF. V usage is TRBV20-1 and J usage is TRBJ2-7; TRBD1 agrees at 10 bases. V trimming: 3 bases; J trimming: 7 bases; junction bases outside the gene matches: 12. Germline lookup yields CDR1 DFQATT and CDR2 SNEGSKA (reference sequence). The length of the CDR3 is 15 residues.

This clone was found a few times. The gene calls are TRBV2 and TRBJ2-1, with D maybe TRBD2 (6 bases). Trimming removed 2 bases from V and 8 bases from J, with 13 bases in between. This CDR3 comprises 14 residues. From germline, CDR1 is SNHLY and CDR2 FYNNEI. The CDR3 nucleotides are TGTGCCAGCAGTGAACGGAGGGAAGGGTATGAGCAGTTCTTC. Amino acid sequence: CASSERREGYEQFF. The whole variable domain, remainder taken from reference TRBV2 and TRBJ2-1, is EPEVTQTPSHQVTQMGQEVILRCVPISNHLYFYWYRQILGQKVEFLVSFYNNEISEKSEIFDDQFSVERPDGSNFTLKIRSTKLEDSAMYFCASSERREGYEQFFGPGTRLTVL.

As for this clone: At one end, the junction sequence differs from germline, possibly due to a read error. Other DNA variants within this sample encode the same CDR3. V and J are TRBV27 and TRBJ1-2; TRBD1 matches 9 bases. This CDR3 has 17 residues. Germline assignment: CDR1 MNHEY and CDR2 SMNVEV (reference sequence). The CDR3: CASSSRQGGRAGYGYTF. The CDR3 DNA sequence: TGTGCCAGCAGTTCTCGACAGGGGGGTCGAGCGGGCTATGGTTACACCTTC.

In nucleotides, the CDR3 is TGTGCCAGCAGCGGAGGGACAGGGGGCGTAGATACGCAGTATTTT. It is translated as CASSGGTGGVDTQYF. J is TRBJ2-3 and V is TRBV9; 12 nucleotides align to TRBD1. CDR1 is SGDLS and CDR2 is YYNGEE in the germline V gene. Trimming at V came to 3 bases and at J to 5 bases, leaving 4 bases not matched to a gene. The CDR3 covers 15 residues.

This clone was counted a few times. The J gene is TRBJ2-5, the V gene TRBV19; 10 bases agree with TRBD2. Trimming cost V 6 bases and J 2 bases; bases outside gene matches: 6. This CDR3 contains 15 residues. The germline CDR1 and CDR2 sequences are LNHDA and SQIVND (reference sequence). CDR3 bases: TGTGCCAGTAGGCAAGCACTAGCGGGGCAAGAGACCCAGTACTTC. Residues: CASRQALAGQETQYF.